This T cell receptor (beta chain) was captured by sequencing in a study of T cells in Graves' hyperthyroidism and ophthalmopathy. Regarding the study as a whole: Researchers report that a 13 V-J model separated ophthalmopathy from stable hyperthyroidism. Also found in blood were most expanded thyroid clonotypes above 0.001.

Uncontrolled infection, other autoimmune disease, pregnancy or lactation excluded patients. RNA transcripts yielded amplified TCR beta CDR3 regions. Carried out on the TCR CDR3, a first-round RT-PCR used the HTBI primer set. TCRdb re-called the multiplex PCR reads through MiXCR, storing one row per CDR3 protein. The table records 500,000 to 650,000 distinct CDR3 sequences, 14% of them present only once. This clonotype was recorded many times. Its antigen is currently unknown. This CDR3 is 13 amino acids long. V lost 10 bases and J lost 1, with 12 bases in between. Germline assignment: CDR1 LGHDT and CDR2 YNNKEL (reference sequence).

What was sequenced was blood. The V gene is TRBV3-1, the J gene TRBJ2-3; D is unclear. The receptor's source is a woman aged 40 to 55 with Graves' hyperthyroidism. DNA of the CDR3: TGTGCCACCAAAGGTAGGGGCACAGATACGCAGTATTTT. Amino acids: CATKGRGTDTQYF.